The 7 T cell receptor beta chains in this list originate from one sample, sequenced in a study of shared clonotypes between healthy human individuals. Positive CCR7 selection of CD45RO-negative cells yielded the naive CD8 cells, and terminally differentiated effector memory CD45RA+ cells were excluded. Some clones are missing from TCRdb's copy, which holds only in-frame ones; the method was immunoSEQ multiplex PCR. Of around 2,000,000 clones in the sample, about 95% are singletons; the top ten hold approximately 1%. The specimen was naive CD8+ T cells sorted from blood. All receptors derive from a man aged 18 to 29 in good health.

The chain combines TRBV7-9 with TRBJ1-4; tentatively, D is TRBD1 (6 bases). The CDR3 length is 17 residues. Trimming stripped 5 bases from V and 0 bases from J, with 16 bases between. CDR1 SEHNR and CDR2 FQNEAQ come from the germline V gene (reference sequence). This chain's CDR3 is CASSPTGGVATNEKLFF. CDR3 DNA sequence: TGTGCCAGCAGCCCTACCGGGGGCGTCGCAACTAATGAAAAACTGTTTTTT.

This clone was recorded only once. J is TRBJ2-7 and V is TRBV6-5; no definite D call. Germline values: CDR1 MNHEY, CDR2 SVGAGI. This CDR3 has 16 residues. The V end was cut by 0 bases, the J end by 7 bases, with 19 bases between. In nucleotides, the CDR3 is TGTGCCAGCAGTTACTCGAACGCTCTCAGTCTGGAAGAGCAGTACTTC. Translating gives CASSYSNALSLEEQYF.

This clone was counted only a few times. The chain carries TRBV7-9 and TRBJ1-1; D remains ambiguous. Germline assignment: CDR1 SEHNR and CDR2 FQNEAQ (reference sequence). The CDR3 consists of 15 residues. V was shortened by 1 base and J by 0 bases, with 9 bases between the two germline ends. The CDR3 protein is CASSLDSAMNTEAFF. CDR3 in DNA: TGTGCCAGCAGCTTAGATTCGGCGATGAACACTGAAGCTTTCTTT. The full variable domain, with the rest looked up from reference TRBV7-9 and TRBJ1-1, is DTGVSQNPRHKITKRGQNVTFRCDPISEHNRLYWYRQTLGQGPEFLTYFQNEAQLEKSRLLSDRFSAERPKGSFSTLEIQRTEQGDSAMYLCASSLDSAMNTEAFFGQGTRLTVV.

The V gene is TRBV21-1, the J gene TRBJ2-5; the D call in the table, TRBD1, was not verified against the DNA. TRBV21-1 is shown as a pseudogene. This CDR3 has 16 amino acids. The CDR3 protein is CASSKVEGEPVETQYF. The CDR3 DNA follows: TGTGCCAGCAGCAAAGTCGAGGGGGAGCCAGTAGAGACCCAGTACTTC.

The chain couples TRBV29-1 to TRBJ2-1; possibly TRBD1 or TRBD2 for D (5 bases each). The germline V gene has CDR1 SQVTM and CDR2 ANQGSEA. This CDR3 has 12 residues. V lost 4 bases and J 7 bases, leaving 11 bases between the germline ends. This CDR3 reads CSVGGAGNEQFF. CDR3 nucleotide sequence: TGCAGCGTTGGAGGGGCAGGGAATGAGCAGTTCTTC.

The chain has TRBV7-2 and TRBJ1-6; the D is unclear. The V gene's germline CDR1 is SGHTA and CDR2 FQGNSA. This CDR3 comprises 17 residues. Trimming shortened V by 2 bases and J by 0 bases, and 11 bases separated the two germline ends. This CDR3 is CASSLHLESSYNSPLHF. As DNA, the CDR3 is TGTGCCAGCAGCTTACATTTAGAGAGCTCCTATAATTCACCCCTCCACTTT.

V usage is TRBV11-1 and J usage is TRBJ2-5, with a tentative D call TRBD2 (6 bases). This CDR3 spans 17 amino acids. Germline loops: CDR1 SGHAT, CDR2 FQDESV (reference sequence). The germline V and J ends were trimmed by 4 bases and 1 base, with 19 bases remaining between them. CDR3 coding DNA: TGTGCCAGCAGCTCAGGACTCTACGGGACTTTCCAAGAGACCCAGTACTTC. Translation gives CASSSGLYGTFQETQYF.